The present TCR beta chain was sequenced within a study of identical twins. Study-wide findings and caveats: Insertion counts were lower in abundant cord blood beta clonotypes, a trend that memory repertoires did not show. Invariant T cells like MAIT and iNKT could partly confound the zero-insertion analyses.

This clonotype showed up just a few times. Its antigen is still unknown. It was template switching that added a universal primer site, and there were unique molecular identifiers on the cDNA. TCRdb re-called the 5' RACE reads through MiXCR, storing one row per CDR3 protein. Here the sample spans 350,000 to 600,000 distinct CDR3 sequences, 11% to 15% being singletons. The data were also submitted as part of a second study, on yellow fever vaccine responses in identical twins.

The specimen sequenced was CD4+ T cells sorted from blood. The TCR sequence derives from a woman younger than 30 in good health.

CDR3 sequence: CATSDVSRLYF. The CDR3 DNA reads as TGTGCCACCAGTGATGTTTCGAGGCTGTACTTC. The V gene is TRBV24-1, the J gene TRBJ2-5; D is unclear. Trimming removed 3 bases from V and 13 bases from J, with 11 bases in between. CDR1 is KGHDR and CDR2 is SFDVKD in the germline V gene. The CDR3 spans 11 residues.